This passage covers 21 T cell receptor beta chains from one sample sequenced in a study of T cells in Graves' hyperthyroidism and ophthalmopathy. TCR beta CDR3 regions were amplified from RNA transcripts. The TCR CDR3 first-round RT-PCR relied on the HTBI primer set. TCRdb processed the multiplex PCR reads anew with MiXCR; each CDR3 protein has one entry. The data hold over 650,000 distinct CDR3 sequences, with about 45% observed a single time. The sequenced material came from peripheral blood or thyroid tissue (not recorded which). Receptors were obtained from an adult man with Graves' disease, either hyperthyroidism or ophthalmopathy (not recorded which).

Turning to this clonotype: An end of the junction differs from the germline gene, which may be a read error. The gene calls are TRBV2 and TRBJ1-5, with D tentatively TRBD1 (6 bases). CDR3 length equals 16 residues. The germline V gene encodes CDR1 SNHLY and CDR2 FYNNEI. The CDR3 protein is CASSQEQGGISQPQHF. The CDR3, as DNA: TGCGCCAGCAGCCAAGAACAGGGAGGGATTAGTCAGCCCCAGCATTTT. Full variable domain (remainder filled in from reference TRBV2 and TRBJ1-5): EPEVTQTPSHQVTQMGQEVILRCVPISNHLYFYWYRQILGQKVEFLVSFYNNEISEKSEIFDDQFSVERPDGSNFTLKIRSTKLEDSAMYFCASSQEQGGISQPQHFGDGTRLSIL.

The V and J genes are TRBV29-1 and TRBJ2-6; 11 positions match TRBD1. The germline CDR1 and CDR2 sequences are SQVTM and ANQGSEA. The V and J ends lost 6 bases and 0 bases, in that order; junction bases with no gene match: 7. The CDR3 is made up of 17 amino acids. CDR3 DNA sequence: TGCAGCGTGTACGGACAGGGGGCGGGCTCTGGGGCCAACGTCCTGACTTTC. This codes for CSVYGQGAGSGANVLTF.

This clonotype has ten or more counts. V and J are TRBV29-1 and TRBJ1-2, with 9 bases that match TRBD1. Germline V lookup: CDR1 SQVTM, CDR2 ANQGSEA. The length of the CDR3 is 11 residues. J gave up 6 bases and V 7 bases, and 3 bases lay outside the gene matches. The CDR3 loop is CSGTGANGYTF. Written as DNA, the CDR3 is TGCAGCGGGACAGGGGCCAATGGCTACACCTTC. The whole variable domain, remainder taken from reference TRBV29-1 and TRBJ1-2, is SAVISQKPSRDICQRGTSLTIQCQVDSQVTMMFWYRQQPGQSLTLIATANQGSEATYESGFVIDKFPISRPNLTFSTLTVSNMSPEDSSIYLCSGTGANGYTFGSGTRLTVV.

The CDR3 DNA is TGCAGCTTACAGGGGGCCGGTCGGAACACTGAAGCTTTCTTT. This gives the protein CSLQGAGRNTEAFF. The chain has TRBV29-1 and TRBJ1-1, with 9 nucleotides matching TRBD1. Trimming cost V 8 bases and J 1 base; bases outside gene matches: 8. The CDR3 consists of 14 residues. Per germline, CDR1 SQVTM and CDR2 ANQGSEA.

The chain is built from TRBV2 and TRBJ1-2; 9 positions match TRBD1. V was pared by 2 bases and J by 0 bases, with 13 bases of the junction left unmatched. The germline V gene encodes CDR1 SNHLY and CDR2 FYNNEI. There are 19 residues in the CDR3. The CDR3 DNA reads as TGTGCCAGCAGTGAATTGGGTTATGAGGGACAGGGAGCTAACTATGGCTACACCTTC. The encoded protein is CASSELGYEGQGANYGYTF.

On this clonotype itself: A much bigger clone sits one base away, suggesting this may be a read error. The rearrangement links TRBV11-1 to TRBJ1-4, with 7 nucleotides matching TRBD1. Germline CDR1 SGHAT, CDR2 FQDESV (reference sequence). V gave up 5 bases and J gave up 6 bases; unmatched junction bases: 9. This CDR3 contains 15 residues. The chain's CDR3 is CASSLLQGPDEKLFF. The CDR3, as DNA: TGTGCCAGCAGCCTATTACAGGGGCCGGATGAAAAACTGTTTTTT.

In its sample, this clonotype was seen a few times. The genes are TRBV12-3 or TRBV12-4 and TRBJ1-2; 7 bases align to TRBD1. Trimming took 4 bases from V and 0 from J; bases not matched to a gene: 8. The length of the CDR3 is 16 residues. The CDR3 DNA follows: TGTGCCAGCAGTTACTCGGGAACAGGGGCTAACTATGGCTACACCTTC. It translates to CASSYSGTGANYGYTF.

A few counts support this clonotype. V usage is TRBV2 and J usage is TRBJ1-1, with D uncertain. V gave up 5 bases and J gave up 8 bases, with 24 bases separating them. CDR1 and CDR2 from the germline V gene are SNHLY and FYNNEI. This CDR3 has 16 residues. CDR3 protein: CASSFSSFGTKKEAFF. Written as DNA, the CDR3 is TGTGCCAGCAGTTTTTCGAGTTTCGGCACGAAGAAAGAAGCTTTCTTT.

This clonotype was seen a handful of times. CDR3 amino acids: CAISESAGSEKLFF. The CDR3 coding sequence is TGTGCCATCAGTGAGTCGGCAGGGAGTGAAAAACTGTTTTTT. The chain recombines TRBV10-3 with TRBJ1-4; TRBD1 might be the D (5 bases). The germline V gene encodes CDR1 ENHRY and CDR2 SYGVKD. There are 14 residues in the CDR3. Trimming left V 0 bases short and J 7 bases short, with 9 bases between.

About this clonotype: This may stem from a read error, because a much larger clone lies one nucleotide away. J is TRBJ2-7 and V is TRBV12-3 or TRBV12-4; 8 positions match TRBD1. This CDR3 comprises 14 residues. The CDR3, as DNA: TGTGCCATCAGTGAATCCGGGACAGGCTACGAGCAGTACTTC. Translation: CAISESGTGYEQYF.

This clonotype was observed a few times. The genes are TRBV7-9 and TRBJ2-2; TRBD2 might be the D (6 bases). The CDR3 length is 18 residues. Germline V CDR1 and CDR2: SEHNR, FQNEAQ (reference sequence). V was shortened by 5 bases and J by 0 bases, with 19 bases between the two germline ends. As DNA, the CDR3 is TGTGCCAGCAGCCCTATGTTTGGACTAACCGCGAACACCGGGGAGCTGTTTTTT. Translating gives CASSPMFGLTANTGELFF.

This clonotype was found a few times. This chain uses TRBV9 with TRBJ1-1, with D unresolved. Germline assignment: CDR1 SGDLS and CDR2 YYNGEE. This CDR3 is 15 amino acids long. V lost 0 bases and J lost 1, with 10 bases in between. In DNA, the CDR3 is TGTGCCAGCAGCGTAGGGGCTTTGGGGAACACTGAAGCTTTCTTT. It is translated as CASSVGALGNTEAFF.

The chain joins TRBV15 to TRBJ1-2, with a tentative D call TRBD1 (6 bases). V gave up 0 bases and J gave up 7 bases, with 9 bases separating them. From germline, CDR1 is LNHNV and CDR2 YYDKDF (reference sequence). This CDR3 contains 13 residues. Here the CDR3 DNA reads TGTGCCACCAGCAGAGAGGGGGGCGGTGGCTACACCTTC. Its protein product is CATSREGGGGYTF.

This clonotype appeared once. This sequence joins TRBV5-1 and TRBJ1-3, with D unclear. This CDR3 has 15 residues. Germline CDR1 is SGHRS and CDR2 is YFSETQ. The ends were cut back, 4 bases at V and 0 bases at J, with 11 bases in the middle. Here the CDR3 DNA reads TGCGCCAGCAGCGCAGGACCAAACTCTGGAAACACCATATATTTT. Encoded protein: CASSAGPNSGNTIYF.

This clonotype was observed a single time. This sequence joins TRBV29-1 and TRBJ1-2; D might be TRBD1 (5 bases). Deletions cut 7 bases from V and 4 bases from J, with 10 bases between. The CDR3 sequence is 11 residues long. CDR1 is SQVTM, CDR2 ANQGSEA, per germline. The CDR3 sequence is CSGPGTYGYTF. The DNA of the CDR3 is TGCAGCGGACCAGGGACCTATGGCTACACCTTC.

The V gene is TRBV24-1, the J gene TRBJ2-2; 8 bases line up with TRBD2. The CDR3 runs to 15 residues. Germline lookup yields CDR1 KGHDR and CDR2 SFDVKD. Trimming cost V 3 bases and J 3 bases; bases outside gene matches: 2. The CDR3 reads CATSDPGGDTGELFF. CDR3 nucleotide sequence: TGTGCCACCAGTGATCCGGGAGGGGACACCGGGGAGCTGTTTTTT.

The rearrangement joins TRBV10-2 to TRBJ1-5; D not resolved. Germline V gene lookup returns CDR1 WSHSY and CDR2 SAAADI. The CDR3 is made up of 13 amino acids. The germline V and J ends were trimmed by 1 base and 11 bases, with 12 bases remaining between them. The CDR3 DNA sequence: TGCGCCAGCAGTGAGTGGGGTCGAGAGACCCAGCATTTT. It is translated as CASSEWGRETQHF.

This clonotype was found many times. The CDR3 DNA is TGCAGCGTTCCCCTGTGGAACACTGAAGCTTTCTTT. Amino acid sequence: CSVPLWNTEAFF. This chain uses TRBV29-1 with TRBJ1-1; D gene uncertain. The CDR3 is 12 residues long. Germline lookup yields CDR1 SQVTM and CDR2 ANQGSEA. Trimming removed 5 bases at V and 1 base at J, with 8 bases between.

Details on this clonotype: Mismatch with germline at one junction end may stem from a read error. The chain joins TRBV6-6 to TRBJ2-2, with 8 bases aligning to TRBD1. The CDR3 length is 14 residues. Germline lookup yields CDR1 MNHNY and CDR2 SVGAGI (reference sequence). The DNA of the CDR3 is TGTGCCAGCGGTTACTCCAGGGGGCGCAGGGAGCTGTTTTTT. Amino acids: CASGYSRGRRELFF.

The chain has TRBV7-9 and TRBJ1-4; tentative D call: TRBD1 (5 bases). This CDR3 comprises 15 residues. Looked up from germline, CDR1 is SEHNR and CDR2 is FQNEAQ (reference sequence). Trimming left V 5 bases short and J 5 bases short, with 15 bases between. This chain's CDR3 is CASSQDGRGNEKLFF. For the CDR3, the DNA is TGTGCCAGCAGCCAAGATGGGCGGGGCAATGAAAAACTGTTTTTT.

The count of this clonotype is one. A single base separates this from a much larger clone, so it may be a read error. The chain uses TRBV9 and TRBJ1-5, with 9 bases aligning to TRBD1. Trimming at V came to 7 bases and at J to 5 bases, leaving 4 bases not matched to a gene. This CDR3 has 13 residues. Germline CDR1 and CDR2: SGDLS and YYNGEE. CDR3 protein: CASGQGTDQPQHF. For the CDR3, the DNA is TGTGCCAGCGGACAGGGGACCGATCAGCCCCAGCATTTT.